This T cell receptor (beta chain) came from a study of blood T cells in healthy people across ages. Through a sample-barcoded 5' primer and a J-beta primer mix, a second PCR was run for roughly 6 to 12 cycles. A template-switch adaptor containing 12 random nucleotides labeled each cDNA molecule. Each CDR3 protein is one row after TCRdb ran MiXCR on the 5' RACE reads. There are about 1.6 million distinct CDR3 sequences in the sample; roughly 30% occur only once, and around 11% lies in the top ten. General observations from the study: A conclusive naive versus antigen-experienced comparison was prevented by the unsorted PBMCs. Changes in expanded clonotypes were possibly confounded, as the CMV status of donors was unknown. Estimated diversity across one million T cells was deemed an underestimate.

Concerning this clonotype: Its antigen is currently unknown.

CDR1 SQVTM and CDR2 ANQGSEA come from the germline V gene. V dropped 7 bases and J dropped 8; count of bases not matched to a gene: 5. The CDR3 spans 11 residues. The sequence came from a woman aged 30 to 39 in good health. The sequencing input was blood. This chain uses TRBV29-1 with TRBJ1-2; 9 bases fit TRBD1. The CDR3 reads CSGGDRDGYTF. CDR3 DNA: TGCAGCGGGGGGGACAGGGACGGCTACACCTTC.